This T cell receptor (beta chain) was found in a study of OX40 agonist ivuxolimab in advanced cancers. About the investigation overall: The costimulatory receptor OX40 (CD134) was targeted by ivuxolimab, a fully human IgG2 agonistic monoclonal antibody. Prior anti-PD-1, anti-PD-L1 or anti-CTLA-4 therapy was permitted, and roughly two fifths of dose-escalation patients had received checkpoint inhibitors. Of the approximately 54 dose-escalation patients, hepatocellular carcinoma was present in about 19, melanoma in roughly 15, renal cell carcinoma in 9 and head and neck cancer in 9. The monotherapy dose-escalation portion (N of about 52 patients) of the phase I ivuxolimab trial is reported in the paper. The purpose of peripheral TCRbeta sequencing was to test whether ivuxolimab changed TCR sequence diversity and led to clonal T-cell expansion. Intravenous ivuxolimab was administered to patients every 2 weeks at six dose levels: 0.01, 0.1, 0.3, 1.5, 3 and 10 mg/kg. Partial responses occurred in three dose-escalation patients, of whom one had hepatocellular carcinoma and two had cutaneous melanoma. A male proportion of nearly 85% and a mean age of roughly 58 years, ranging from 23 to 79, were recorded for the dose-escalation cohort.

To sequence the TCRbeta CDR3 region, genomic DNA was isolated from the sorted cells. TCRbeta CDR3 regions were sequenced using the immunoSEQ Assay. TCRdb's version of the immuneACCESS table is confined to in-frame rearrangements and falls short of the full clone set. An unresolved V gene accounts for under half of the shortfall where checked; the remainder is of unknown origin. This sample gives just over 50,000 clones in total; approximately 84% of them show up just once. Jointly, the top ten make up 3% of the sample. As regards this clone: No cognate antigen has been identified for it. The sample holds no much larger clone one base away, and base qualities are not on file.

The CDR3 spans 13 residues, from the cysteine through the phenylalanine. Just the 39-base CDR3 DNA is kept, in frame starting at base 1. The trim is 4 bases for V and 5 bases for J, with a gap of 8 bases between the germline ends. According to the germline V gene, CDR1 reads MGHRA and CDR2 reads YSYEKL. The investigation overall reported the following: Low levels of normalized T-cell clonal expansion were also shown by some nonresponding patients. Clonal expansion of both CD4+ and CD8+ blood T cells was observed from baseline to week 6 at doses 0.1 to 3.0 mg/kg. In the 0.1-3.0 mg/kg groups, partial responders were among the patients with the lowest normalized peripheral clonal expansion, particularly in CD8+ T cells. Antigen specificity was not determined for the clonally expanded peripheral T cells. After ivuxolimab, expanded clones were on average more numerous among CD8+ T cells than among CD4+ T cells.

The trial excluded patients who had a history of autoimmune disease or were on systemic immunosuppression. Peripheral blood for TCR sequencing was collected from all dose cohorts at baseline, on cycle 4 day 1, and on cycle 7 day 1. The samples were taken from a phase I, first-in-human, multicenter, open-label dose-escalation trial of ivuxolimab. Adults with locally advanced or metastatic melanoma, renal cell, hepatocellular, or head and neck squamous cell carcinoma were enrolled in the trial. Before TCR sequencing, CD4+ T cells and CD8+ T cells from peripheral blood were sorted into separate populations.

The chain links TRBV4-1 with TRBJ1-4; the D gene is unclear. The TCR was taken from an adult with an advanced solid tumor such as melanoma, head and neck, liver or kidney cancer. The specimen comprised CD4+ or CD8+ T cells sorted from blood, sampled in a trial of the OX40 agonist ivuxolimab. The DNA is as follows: TGCGCCAGCAGCCGCGCGTTGAATGAAAAACTGTTTTTT. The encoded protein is CASSRALNEKLFF.